One sample yielded the 2 T cell receptor beta chains listed below, sequenced in a study of T cells expressing NK-cell markers. With the 5' RACE reads reprocessed, TCRdb shows one record per CDR3 protein and no DNA. The repertoire table contains roughly 420,000 distinct CDR3 sequences. Source material: blood T cells: a sorted CD56 or NKG2C T cell subset, CD4+ or CD8+ T cells, or bulk PBMC T cells (not recorded which). These receptors came from a woman aged 18-70 years in good health.

The V call is TRBV5-1, the J call TRBJ2-7. This CDR3 comprises 14 residues. CDR1 is SGHRS and CDR2 is YFSETQ in the germline V gene. The CDR3: CASSLIHQYDEQYF.

The chain links TRBV27 to TRBJ2-3; the D gene TCRdb calls, TRBD1, cannot be checked with no DNA. The CDR3 is 16 amino acids. Germline CDR1 MNHEY, CDR2 SMNVEV (reference sequence). The CDR3 spells CASSPRQGAKTDTQYF.